This paragraph covers one T cell receptor beta chain sequence. Its antigen is currently unknown. General study findings and limits: Tumor memory CD4+ T cell TCR gene usage clustered with blood and lymph node memory CD4+ cells and lymph node naive CD4+ cells. Tumor-infiltrating Treg TCR alpha and beta sequences overlapped most with tumor naive CD4+ T cells, then blood naive.

V trimming: 5 bases; J trimming: 4 bases; junction bases outside the gene matches: 8. CDR3 length: 15 amino acids. CDR1 and CDR2 from the germline V gene are MNHNS and SASEGT. After constant-region reverse-primer amplification, full-length variable regions underwent semi-nested PCR with Nested Universal Primer A. Each CDR3 protein is one row after TCRdb ran MiXCR on the 5' RACE reads. This repertoire shows over 50,000 distinct CDR3 sequences, 24% found once; its top ten account for about 3%. Naive CD4+ cells had CD25+ Tregs removed. The rearrangement uses TRBV6-1 and TRBJ1-2, with 9 positions matching TRBD1. This receptor was identified in a female donor with breast cancer. What was sequenced was tumor-infiltrating naive CD4+ T cells sorted from the breast tumor. Subset here: naive CD4+ T cells, CD4+CD45RA+CD25-. CDR3 nucleotide sequence: TGTGCCAGCAGTATTACCGGGACAGGGTTCTATGGCTACACCTTC. The encoded protein is CASSITGTGFYGYTF.